Listed below are T cell receptor beta chains from one sample, sequenced in a study of regulatory T cells in long-lasting Graves disease. TCRdb itself ran the multiplex PCR reads through MiXCR, one entry per CDR3 protein. The data show 400,000 to 450,000 distinct CDR3 sequences, around a quarter seen once. The source material was peripheral blood mononuclear cells (PBMCs), sampled when the disease was refractory, from a patient treated with antithyroid drugs. Source of these receptors: a female donor with Graves disease. Both conserved end residues are part of each CDR3. Each record gives: clone size, J gene, CDR3 length, V gene, CDR3 protein. The size of a clone is reported for some rows only, either as once, few or many, or as a class for expanded clones.

many	TRBJ2-1	13	TRBV19	CASSTGTSGSAFF
many	TRBJ2-7	14	TRBV11-2	CASSPRAGVYEQYF
NA	TRBJ2-7	13	TRBV25-1	CASSELRGGEQYF
NA	TRBJ1-2	14	TRBV4-2	CASSGGVFNYGYTF
many	TRBJ1-2	11	TRBV6-1	CASTRTYGYTF
many	TRBJ2-2	15	TRBV6-5	CASSLQGANTGELFF
NA	TRBJ1-6	15	TRBV7-9	CASSPAGAGNSPLHF
few	TRBJ1-5	14	TRBV11-2	CASSRGTENQPQHF
many	TRBJ2-1	13	TRBV6-5	CASSYSPTSEQFF
NA	TRBJ2-3	14	TRBV20-1	CSARGTRNTDTQYF
few	TRBJ2-7	14	TRBV27	CASSPLGPTKEQYF
few	TRBJ1-4	15	TRBV7-6	CASSLEANADEKLFF
NA	TRBJ2-2	14	TRBV7-2	CASNRDRAGGELFF
few	TRBJ2-6	18	TRBV7-3	CASSSRTGEGSGANVLTF
many	TRBJ1-1	13	TRBV28	CASRSTENTEAFF
many	TRBJ1-4	15	TRBV7-2	CASSSQTGGGEKLFF
few	TRBJ2-7	13	TRBV7-2	CASSLRKAYEQYF
NA	TRBJ2-7	15	TRBV15	CATSGGTSGGYEQYF
few	TRBJ1-4	13	TRBV30	CAWTLGRGEKLFF
NA	TRBJ1-1	15	TRBV6-7	CASSYWWTANTEAFF
few	TRBJ2-4	15	TRBV12-3/TRBV12-4	CASSLWGGSGNIQYF
NA	TRBJ2-7	14	TRBV10-3	CAISQGQGPYEQYF
NA	TRBJ2-6	19	TRBV6-2/TRBV6-3	CASSAILAGGSSGANVLTF
few	TRBJ2-5	16	TRBV3-1	CASSSRGGDRVETQYF
NA	TRBJ2-2	14	TRBV30	CAWTAGIRGGELFF
many	TRBJ2-6	18	TRBV28	CASSLIPPGGSGANVLTF
many	TRBJ1-1	13	TRBV28	CASSLISNTEAFF
many	TRBJ1-2	14	TRBV28	CASIRATIPYGYTF
many	TRBJ2-5	16	TRBV6-9	CASSYWTSGNQETQYF
NA	TRBJ1-1	13	TRBV5-4	CASRLAGERLAFF
many	TRBJ2-5	15	TRBV15	CATSSQTGHERTQYF
NA	TRBJ2-6	15	TRBV9	CASTTGVAGANVLTF
few	TRBJ1-1	14	TRBV20-1	CSARDQGVSPEAFF
NA	TRBJ1-1	14	TRBV5-1	CASSSGTGETEAFF
NA	TRBJ1-3	11	TRBV14	CASEGGNTIYF
NA	TRBJ1-1	18	TRBV6-1	CASSTKKTGSRGNTEAFF
NA	TRBJ1-2	14	TRBV20-1	CSARRDWVNYGYTF
NA	TRBJ2-7	14	TRBV5-5	CASSFGGSPYEQYF
NA	TRBJ1-1	13	TRBV29-1	CSVEDGSPGGAFF
many	TRBJ1-1	15	TRBV10-2	CASTVKGWTNTEAFF
NA	TRBJ2-7	13	TRBV20-1	CSARHRGYGEQYF
few	TRBJ1-1	15	TRBV10-3	CAITSTATMNTEAFF
NA	TRBJ1-5	15	TRBV6-1	CASSRTADSNQPQHF
NA	TRBJ2-7	15	TRBV30	CAWSAFGREGHEQYF
NA	TRBJ2-1	14	TRBV20-1	CSAYPSGFYNEQFF
once	TRBJ1-2	14	TRBV12-3/TRBV12-4	CASSLDWGGYGYTF
NA	TRBJ2-5	17	TRBV12-3/TRBV12-4	CASSSTRVGNNQETQYF
many	TRBJ1-1	15	TRBV5-1	CASSASGTANTEAFF
many	TRBJ1-6	14	TRBV28	CASRVGQNNSPLHF
NA	TRBJ1-2	15	TRBV14	CASSQDAHRANGYTF
few	TRBJ1-3	15	TRBV6-1	CASSEGTGSGNTIYF
few	TRBJ1-2	18	TRBV20-1	CSARDGDMGSFTYLGYTF
many	TRBJ1-1	14	TRBV2	CASSGDIMNTEAFF